What follows are 14 T cell receptor beta chains derived from one specimen sequenced in a study of cytomegalovirus exposure and HLA in healthy donors. A multiplex PCR was run with 60 Vbeta primers and 13 Jbeta primers. Method: immunoSEQ multiplex PCR; TCRdb's copy keeps in-frame clones and lacks some. Of about 260,000 clones in the sample, roughly 86% were seen once. The sequenced sample was PBMCs. The receptors shown here come from a woman aged 40 to 55 in good health and CMV-seropositive.

The chain couples TRBV19 to TRBJ2-1, with 9 bases matching TRBD2. Trimming at V came to 5 bases and at J to 3 bases, leaving 5 bases not matched to a gene. From germline, CDR1 is LNHDA and CDR2 SQIVND (reference sequence). The CDR3 contains 15 residues. CDR3 in amino acids: CASSRASGIYNEQFF. CDR3 DNA: TGTGCCAGTAGTCGGGCTAGCGGGATCTACAATGAGCAGTTCTTC. The complete variable domain, with remaining parts taken from reference TRBV19 and TRBJ2-1, reads DGGITQSPKYLFRKEGQNVTLSCEQNLNHDAMYWYRQDPGQGLRLIYYSQIVNDFQKGDIAEGYSVSREKKESFPLTVTSAQKNPTAFYLCASSRASGIYNEQFFGPGTRLTVL.

The chain employs TRBV19 and TRBJ2-2, with 9 bases that match TRBD2. V trimming: 6 bases; J trimming: 7 bases; junction bases outside the gene matches: 9. Germline assignment: CDR1 LNHDA and CDR2 SQIVND (reference sequence). The CDR3 covers 15 residues. The CDR3 DNA is TGTGCCAGTAGCTTCATAGCGGGAGTGGTCGGGGAGCTGTTTTTT. Translation gives CASSFIAGVVGELFF.

The rearrangement links TRBV28 to TRBJ1-6; D gene ambiguous. Germline values: CDR1 MDHEN, CDR2 SYDVKM. There are 13 residues in the CDR3. The V end lost 8 bases, the J end lost 7 bases, and 12 bases lay between the germline ends. The CDR3 region is CASVGRKNSPLHF. CDR3 nucleotide sequence: TGTGCCAGCGTCGGCAGGAAAAATTCACCCCTCCACTTT.

The rearrangement uses TRBV2 and TRBJ2-1; 9 bases match TRBD2. V lost 6 bases to trimming and J lost 0 bases; unmatched junction nucleotides: 9. The CDR3 has 17 amino acids. Per the germline V gene, CDR1 is SNHLY and CDR2 is FYNNEI. As DNA, the CDR3 is TGTGCCAGCAGCGGAGGGGGCGGGAGGGACTCCTACAATGAGCAGTTCTTC. This sequence encodes CASSGGGGRDSYNEQFF.

V usage is TRBV6-6 and J usage is TRBJ2-3, with D tentatively TRBD2 (5 bases). The CDR3 loop spans 16 amino acids. Germline V CDR1 and CDR2: MNHNY, SVGAGI (reference sequence). V was clipped by 2 bases and J by 2 bases, with 14 bases between them. CDR3 DNA: TGTGCCAGCAGTTACGCGAAGGACTCCTTCACAGATACGCAGTATTTT. As protein: CASSYAKDSFTDTQYF.

V is TRBV10-3 and J is TRBJ2-1; TRBD1 agrees at 8 bases. V gave up 6 bases and J gave up 0 bases; unmatched junction bases: 7. Germline V CDR1 and CDR2: ENHRY, SYGVKD. The CDR3 runs 16 residues. CDR3 nucleotides: TGTGCCATCAGCCCTAGGACAGGGACCTCCTACAATGAGCAGTTCTTC. The encoded protein is CAISPRTGTSYNEQFF.

V is TRBV5-1 and J is TRBJ2-7, with TRBD2 matching over 11 bases. Germline V gene data show CDR1 as SGHRS and CDR2 as YFSETQ. V was pared by 4 bases and J by 7 bases, with 16 bases of the junction left unmatched. The CDR3 has 17 residues. The CDR3 region has the DNA TGCGCCAGCAGCAAAATGACTAGCGGGAAAATTCCGGGAGAGCAGTACTTC. Translated: CASSKMTSGKIPGEQYF.

The gene calls are TRBV7-9 and TRBJ1-5; D is ambiguous. The CDR3 runs 14 residues. The V and J ends lost 2 bases and 5 bases respectively, with 10 bases between them. Germline V gene data show CDR1 as SEHNR and CDR2 as FQNEAQ (reference sequence). CDR3 protein: CASSLTGGYQPQHF. CDR3 in DNA: TGTGCCAGCAGCTTAACCGGTGGTTATCAGCCCCAGCATTTT.

The chain combines TRBV25-1 with TRBJ2-7; 10 positions agree with TRBD2. The CDR3 runs to 14 residues. Germline V CDR1 and CDR2: MGHDK, SYGVNS. V lost 2 bases to trimming and J lost 7 bases; unmatched junction nucleotides: 5. CDR3 residues: CASSEGGTSEEQYF. The CDR3, as DNA: TGTGCCAGCAGTGAAGGGGGGACTAGCGAAGAGCAGTACTTC.

The gene calls are TRBV13 and TRBJ2-1; 16 bases line up with TRBD2. Germline V gene data show CDR1 as PRHDT and CDR2 as FYEKMQ (reference sequence). V lost 3 bases to trimming and J lost 9 bases; unmatched junction nucleotides: 8. The CDR3 covers 17 residues. The CDR3 bases are TGTGCCAGCAGCTTCCCGGGGACTAGCGGGAGGGTGGGTGAGCAGTTCTTC. It yields the protein CASSFPGTSGRVGEQFF.

This chain joins TRBV7-9 and TRBJ2-5, with TRBD2 matching 13 bases. The V and J ends lost 2 bases and 3 bases, in that order; junction bases with no gene match: 9. In germline, CDR1 is SEHNR, CDR2 FQNEAQ (reference sequence). This CDR3 has 18 amino acids. The CDR3 sequence is CASSLSLAGGLLEETQYF. The CDR3 DNA follows: TGTGCCAGCAGCTTATCACTAGCGGGAGGGCTGTTAGAAGAGACCCAGTACTTC.

The genes are TRBV10-3 and TRBJ2-5; TRBD2 agrees at 8 bases. Germline CDR1 is ENHRY and CDR2 is SYGVKD. The CDR3 loop spans 13 amino acids. The junction had 5 bases not matched to a gene; V was cut back by 8 bases and J by 3 bases. CDR3 DNA sequence: TGTGCCATCGCTGAACTAGCGGAAGAGACCCAGTACTTC. It codes for CAIAELAEETQYF.

V usage is TRBV7-3 and J usage is TRBJ2-1; 11 bases agree with TRBD2. Germline values: CDR1 SGHTA, CDR2 FQGTGA. This CDR3 comprises 18 residues. Trimming cost V 5 bases and J 1 base; bases outside gene matches: 10. The CDR3 DNA follows: TGTGCCAGCAGCCTACTAGCGGGAGTGGCCCGATCCTACAATGAGCAGTTCTTC. Its protein product is CASSLLAGVARSYNEQFF.

The V gene is TRBV18, the J gene TRBJ2-7; tentative D call: TRBD1 (6 bases). The CDR3 length is 14 residues. Germline V gene sequence: CDR1 KGHSH, CDR2 LQKENI. V was shortened by 0 bases and J by 6 bases, with 12 bases between the two germline ends. In DNA, the CDR3 is TGTGCCAGCTCACCACCGCAGGGGCGTGGCGAGCAGTACTTC. Translated: CASSPPQGRGEQYF.